These 4 T cell receptor beta chains originate from one sample sequenced in a study of regulatory T cells in long-lasting Graves disease. Time point meaning: persistent/refractory GD, antithyroid drugs over 5 years with positive TRAb. Generation of the TCR library employed RNA extracted from PBMCs. Through Arm-PCR of CDR3 regions and iRepertoire HTBI primers, TCR beta libraries were built. From the multiplex PCR reads, TCRdb called clonotypes with MiXCR, one entry per CDR3 protein. The sample lists around 450,000 distinct CDR3 sequences; around a fifth were seen once. The sample consisted of peripheral blood mononuclear cells (PBMCs), taken when the disease was refractory, from a patient treated with antithyroid drugs. The receptors were gathered from a female donor with Graves disease.

This clonotype was recorded a few times. This chain joins TRBV19 and TRBJ1-2; possible D gene TRBD1, 5 bases. There are 14 residues in the CDR3. Trimming cost V 6 bases and J 4 bases, with 15 bases left between them. The germline CDR1 and CDR2 sequences are LNHDA and SQIVND (reference sequence). CDR3 coding DNA: TGTGCCAGTAGCACCAGGGAGGCTACCTATGGCTACACCTTC. This gives the protein CASSTREATYGYTF.

This clonotype was observed many times. V usage is TRBV29-1 and J usage is TRBJ1-2, with D possibly TRBD1 on 5 matching bases. Germline values: CDR1 SQVTM, CDR2 ANQGSEA. The CDR3 spans 15 residues. Trimming shortened V by 3 bases and J by 4 bases, and 18 bases separated the two germline ends. The CDR3 loop is CSVEAGLHKSYGYTF. The CDR3 DNA is TGCAGCGTTGAGGCAGGGCTTCACAAATCCTATGGCTACACCTTC.

This clonotype has a handful of counts. The chain couples TRBV28 to TRBJ2-1, with 8 bases identical to TRBD1. The germline gives CDR1 MDHEN, CDR2 SYDVKM. V was pared by 5 bases and J by 11 bases, with 8 bases of the junction left unmatched. This CDR3 is built from 13 residues. The CDR3 here is CASSLRGQGKQFF. The CDR3 region has the DNA TGTGCCAGCAGTCTCCGAGGACAGGGAAAGCAGTTCTTC.

This chain uses TRBV5-1 with TRBJ1-1; D perhaps matches TRBD1 (6 bases). Trimming shortened V by 0 bases and J by 11 bases, and 11 bases separated the two germline ends. Germline CDR1 reads SGHRS; CDR2 reads YFSETQ. The CDR3 extends over 12 amino acids. CDR3 protein: CASSLDGGEAFF. In DNA form, the CDR3 reads TGCGCCAGCAGCTTGGACGGGGGCGAGGCTTTCTTT.